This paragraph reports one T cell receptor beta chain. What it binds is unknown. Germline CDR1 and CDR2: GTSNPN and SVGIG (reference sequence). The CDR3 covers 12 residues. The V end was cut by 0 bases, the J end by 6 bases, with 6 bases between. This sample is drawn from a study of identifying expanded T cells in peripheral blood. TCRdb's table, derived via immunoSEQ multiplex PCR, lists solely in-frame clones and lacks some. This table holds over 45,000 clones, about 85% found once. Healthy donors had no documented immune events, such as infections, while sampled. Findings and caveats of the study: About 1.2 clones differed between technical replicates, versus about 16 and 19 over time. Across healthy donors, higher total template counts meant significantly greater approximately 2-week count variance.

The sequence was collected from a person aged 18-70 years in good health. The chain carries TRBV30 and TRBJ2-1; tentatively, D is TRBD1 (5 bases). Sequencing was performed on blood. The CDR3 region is CAWSVQGNEQFF. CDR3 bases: TGTGCCTGGAGTGTCCAGGGCAATGAGCAGTTCTTC.